The 24 T cell receptor beta chains below were found in one sample sequenced in a study of neurological immune-mediated disorders. One entry per CDR3 protein, called by TCRdb with MiXCR from the 5' RACE reads. The sample lists about 43,000 distinct CDR3 sequences; approximately 12% were seen once. Material for sequencing was PBMCs. The receptors stem from a female donor in good health.

This clonotype was recorded many times. This sequence joins TRBV7-9 and TRBJ2-1; 7 bases match TRBD1. Germline lookup yields CDR1 SEHNR and CDR2 FQNEAQ (reference sequence). This CDR3 has 13 amino acids. V dropped 2 bases and J dropped 7; count of bases not matched to a gene: 2. CDR3 loop: CASSLPGQNEQFF. As DNA, the CDR3 is TGTGCCAGCAGCTTACCGGGACAGAATGAGCAGTTCTTC.

This clonotype was counted many times. This chain joins TRBV3-1 and TRBJ2-2; 7 bases are a match to TRBD1. The junction had 7 bases not matched to a gene; V was cut back by 4 bases and J by 2 bases. The germline CDR1 and CDR2 sequences are LGHDT and YNNKEL (reference sequence). The CDR3 loop spans 16 amino acids. In DNA form, the CDR3 reads TGTGCCAGCAGCCTCTACCGGGACAGAAACACCGGGGAGCTGTTTTTT. It specifies CASSLYRDRNTGELFF.

This clonotype showed up just a few times. J is TRBJ2-3 and V is TRBV11-3; D gene unclear. In germline, CDR1 is SGHNT, CDR2 YENEEA. The CDR3 is 12 residues long. Trimming took off 2 bases at V and 3 bases at J, with 3 bases between the two ends. The chain's CDR3 is CASSLFTDTQYF. CDR3 nucleotides: TGTGCCAGCAGCTTATTTACAGATACGCAGTATTTT.

This clonotype was observed many times. The chain combines TRBV5-1 with TRBJ2-7, with TRBD1 matching over 12 bases. The CDR3 length is 14 residues. Germline CDR1 is SGHRS and CDR2 is YFSETQ. The J segment lost 6 bases and the V segment lost 4 bases, leaving 5 bases of the junction unmatched. The CDR3 region is CASSTGQGAGEQYF. The CDR3 DNA reads as TGCGCCAGCAGCACGGGACAGGGGGCGGGCGAGCAGTACTTC.

This clonotype was detected a few times. The chain links TRBV25-1 to TRBJ1-6; 8 nucleotides match TRBD1. J was trimmed by 5 bases and V by 4 bases; bases with no gene match: 10. Germline values: CDR1 MGHDK, CDR2 SYGVNS. The CDR3 length is 17 residues. CDR3 DNA: TGTGCCAGCAGTGGTGGCAGGGGGCGCGGTAATAATTCACCCCTCCACTTT. Amino acid sequence: CASSGGRGRGNNSPLHF.

This clonotype showed up many times. The rearrangement joins TRBV6-5 to TRBJ1-4, with D perhaps TRBD1 (5 bases). Germline loops: CDR1 MNHEY, CDR2 SVGAGI. There are 14 residues in the CDR3. V lost 2 bases to trimming and J lost 8 bases, with 12 bases between them. The CDR3 here is CASSYRGRGEKLFF. The CDR3 coding sequence is TGTGCCAGCAGTTACAGGGGCCGGGGCGAAAAACTGTTTTTT.

This clonotype has a count of ten or more. The chain carries TRBV25-1 and TRBJ1-2, with 7 bases matching TRBD1. V dropped 6 bases and J dropped 0; count of bases not matched to a gene: 4. Germline V lookup: CDR1 MGHDK, CDR2 SYGVNS. CDR3 length: 14 amino acids. The DNA of the CDR3 is TGTGCCAGCAGGTTGACAGGGTCTAACTATGGCTACACCTTC. Protein sequence: CASRLTGSNYGYTF.

This clonotype appeared many times. The junction differs from germline at one of its ends, possibly a read error. The gene calls are TRBV28 and TRBJ2-3; 8 bases align to TRBD1. Germline V gene data show CDR1 as MDHEN and CDR2 as SYDVKM. The CDR3 is 14 amino acids. This CDR3 reads CASSRDRSTDTQYF. DNA for the CDR3: TGCGCCAGCAGCAGGGACAGGAGCACAGATACGCAGTATTTT.

This clonotype occurred many times. The chain uses TRBV18 and TRBJ2-5; 7 bases align to TRBD1. The CDR3 is 14 residues long. After removal of 5 bases from V and 1 base from J, the junction contained 4 bases not matched to a gene. Germline V gene lookup returns CDR1 KGHSH and CDR2 LQKENI. The CDR3 DNA sequence: TGTGCCAGCTCAACCCGGGACAGCCAAGAGACCCAGTACTTC. Protein product: CASSTRDSQETQYF.

In its sample, this clonotype was seen many times. This chain uses TRBV5-1 with TRBJ1-2; weak D call: TRBD1 (6 bases). Germline loops: CDR1 SGHRS, CDR2 YFSETQ. The CDR3 loop spans 15 amino acids. Deletions cut 2 bases from V and 8 bases from J, with 19 bases between. The DNA for the CDR3 is TGCGCCAGCAGCTTACTGCCGGACCGAACAGGGGGCTACACCTTC. Its translation: CASSLLPDRTGGYTF.

This clonotype was seen many times. This chain uses TRBV14 with TRBJ1-4, with a weak D call TRBD1 (5 bases). Trimming took off 2 bases at V and 10 bases at J, with 20 bases between the two ends. CDR1 SGHDN and CDR2 FVKESK come from the germline V gene. This CDR3 region has 16 residues. CDR3 loop: CASSQKKGKGFGKLFF. CDR3 coding DNA: TGTGCCAGCAGCCAAAAAAAGGGGAAGGGATTCGGAAAACTGTTTTTT. Together with reference TRBV14 and TRBJ1-4, the CDR3 gives the full variable domain: EAGVTQFPSHSVIEKGQTVTLRCDPISGHDNLYWYRRVMGKEIKFLLHFVKESKQDESGMPNNRFLAERTGGTYSTLKVQPAELEDSGVYFCASSQKKGKGFGKLFFGSGTQLSVL.

This clonotype was recorded many times. The rearrangement links TRBV6-5 to TRBJ2-1; D is uncertain. V was trimmed by 6 bases and J by 1 base, leaving 10 bases between them. The CDR3 contains 14 residues. The germline CDR1 and CDR2 sequences are MNHEY and SVGAGI. CDR3 amino acids: CASRRTPSYNEQFF. CDR3 nucleotides: TGTGCCAGCAGACGCACCCCTTCCTACAATGAGCAGTTCTTC.

This clonotype came up many times. This chain links TRBV9 with TRBJ1-1; perhaps TRBD1 as D (5 bases). CDR1 and CDR2 from the germline V gene are SGDLS and YYNGEE. The CDR3 loop spans 16 amino acids. V shed 6 bases and J shed 6 bases, with 24 bases lying between them. The CDR3 sequence: CASNREGHTGLAEAFF. CDR3 nucleotides: TGTGCCAGCAACCGAGAAGGACATACTGGTCTTGCTGAAGCTTTCTTT.

This clonotype has at least ten counts. The CDR3 DNA reads as TGTGCCAGCAGCCCGGGTGCGGGAAACTATGGCTACACCTTC. This gives the protein CASSPGAGNYGYTF. V usage is TRBV11-3 and J usage is TRBJ1-2; D not certain. The germline V gene has CDR1 SGHNT and CDR2 YENEEA. Deletions cut 5 bases from V and 2 bases from J, with 12 bases between. The CDR3 is made up of 14 amino acids.

As DNA, the CDR3 is TGTGCCAGCAGCCCCTGGACGGAGGCCTATGGCTACACCTTC. Protein: CASSPWTEAYGYTF. The rearrangement uses TRBV7-9 and TRBJ1-2; D not resolved. Germline-derived CDR1 and CDR2 are SEHNR and FQNEAQ (reference sequence). The V and J ends lost 5 bases and 4 bases respectively, with 14 bases between them. This CDR3 spans 14 amino acids.

This clonotype was detected ten times or more. The chain employs TRBV2 and TRBJ2-2; 9 nucleotides line up with TRBD1. Germline V gives CDR1 SNHLY, CDR2 FYNNEI. The CDR3 is 13 residues long. Losses at the gene ends were 7 bases for V and 6 bases for J; bases not matched to a gene: 3. The CDR3 bases are TGTGCCAGCACTGGACAGGGGCCCGGGGAGCTGTTTTTT. Protein: CASTGQGPGELFF.

Ten or more counts support this clonotype. The chain recombines TRBV5-1 with TRBJ2-2, with 14 positions matching TRBD2. This CDR3 spans 16 amino acids. J was trimmed by 5 bases and V by 3 bases; bases with no gene match: 3. Germline CDR1 SGHRS, CDR2 YFSETQ. In DNA form, the CDR3 reads TGCGCCAGCAGCTCGGGACTAGCGGGAGTAACCGGGGAGCTGTTTTTT. This gives the protein CASSSGLAGVTGELFF.

This clonotype was detected many times. The rearrangement links TRBV6-5 to TRBJ2-7, with 8 positions matching TRBD1. The CDR3 length is 15 residues. V shed 7 bases and J 6 bases; nucleotides not matched to a gene: 14. Germline lookup yields CDR1 MNHEY and CDR2 SVGAGI. For the CDR3, the DNA is TGTGCCAGCATGCCCCTCCGGACAGGGCTTCGCGAGCAGTACTTC. Amino acids: CASMPLRTGLREQYF.

This clonotype has at least ten counts. The V call is TRBV5-1, the J call TRBJ2-5, with D tentatively TRBD2 (5 bases). V lost 1 base and J 5 bases, leaving 12 bases between the germline ends. Germline V gene sequence: CDR1 SGHRS, CDR2 YFSETQ. The CDR3 contains 14 residues. In DNA form, the CDR3 reads TGCGCCAGCAGCTTGTCACTAGTGGACGAGACCCAGTACTTC. Its translation: CASSLSLVDETQYF.

The chain carries TRBV12-3 or TRBV12-4 and TRBJ2-2; D is unresolved. The length of the CDR3 is 15 residues. V lost 6 bases to trimming and J lost 5 bases, with 16 bases between them. The CDR3 sequence is CASRSTVGTTGELFF. Written as DNA, the CDR3 is TGTGCCAGCAGGTCAACAGTGGGAACTACCGGGGAGCTGTTTTTT.

In this sample, this clonotype turned up many times. V and J are TRBV19 and TRBJ1-6; a weak D match, TRBD1 (5 bases). Trimming removed 10 bases from V and 7 bases from J, with 14 bases in between. Germline V gene lookup returns CDR1 LNHDA and CDR2 SQIVND (reference sequence). This CDR3 is 13 amino acids long. The CDR3 nucleotides are TGTGCCACAGGGAACAGGCGCAATTCACCCCTCCACTTT. This encodes CATGNRRNSPLHF.

This clonotype appeared many times. The chain employs TRBV7-2 and TRBJ1-5; a weak D match, TRBD1 (5 bases). Germline V gives CDR1 SGHTA, CDR2 FQGNSA. The CDR3 consists of 15 residues. Trimming pared 5 bases from V and 2 bases from J, leaving 13 bases between. For the CDR3, the DNA is TGTGCCAGCAGCGCGAGGTGGGGGGGCAATCAGCCCCAGCATTTT. Translated: CASSARWGGNQPQHF.

This clonotype was detected ten times or more. The chain joins TRBV3-1 to TRBJ1-1; maybe TRBD1 (5 bases). Germline assignment: CDR1 LGHDT and CDR2 YNNKEL (reference sequence). The CDR3 covers 13 residues. V gave up 3 bases and J gave up 5 bases, with 10 bases separating them. Here the CDR3 DNA reads TGTGCCAGCAGCCACGGGGGTGGTACTGAAGCTTTCTTT. This codes for CASSHGGGTEAFF.

This clonotype was seen many times. The J gene is TRBJ1-4, the V gene TRBV30, with D uncertain. Looked up from germline, CDR1 is GTSNPN and CDR2 is SVGIG (reference sequence). The V gene lost 8 bases and the J gene lost 0 bases, with 10 bases spanning the gap. This CDR3 has 13 amino acids. Here the CDR3 reads CAGLFATNEKLFF. DNA for the CDR3: TGTGCCGGCCTCTTTGCAACTAATGAAAAACTGTTTTTT.